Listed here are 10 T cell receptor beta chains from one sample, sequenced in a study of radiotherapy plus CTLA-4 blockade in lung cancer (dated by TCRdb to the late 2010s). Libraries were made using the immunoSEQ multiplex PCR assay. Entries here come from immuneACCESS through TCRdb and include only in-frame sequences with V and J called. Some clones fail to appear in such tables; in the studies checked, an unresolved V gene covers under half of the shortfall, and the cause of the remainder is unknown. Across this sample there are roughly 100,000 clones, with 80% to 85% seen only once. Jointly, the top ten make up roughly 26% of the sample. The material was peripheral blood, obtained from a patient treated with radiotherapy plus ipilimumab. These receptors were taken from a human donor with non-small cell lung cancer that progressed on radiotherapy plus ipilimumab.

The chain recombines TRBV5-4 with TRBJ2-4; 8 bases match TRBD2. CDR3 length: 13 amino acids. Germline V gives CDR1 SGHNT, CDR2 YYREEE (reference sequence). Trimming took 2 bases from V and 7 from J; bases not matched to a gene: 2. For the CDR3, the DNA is TGTGCCAGCAGCTTAGCGGGAGACAACATTCAGTACTTC. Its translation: CASSLAGDNIQYF.

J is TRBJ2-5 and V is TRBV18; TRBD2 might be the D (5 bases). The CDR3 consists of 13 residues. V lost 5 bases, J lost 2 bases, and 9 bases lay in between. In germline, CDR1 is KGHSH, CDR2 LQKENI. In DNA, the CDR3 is TGTGCCAGCTCAAGGGAGATACAAGAGACCCAGTACTTC. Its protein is CASSREIQETQYF.

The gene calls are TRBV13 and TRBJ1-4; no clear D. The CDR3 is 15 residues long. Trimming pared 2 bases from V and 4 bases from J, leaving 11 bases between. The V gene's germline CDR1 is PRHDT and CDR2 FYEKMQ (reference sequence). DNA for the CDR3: TGTGCCAGCAGCTTAAACGGTCAGATTAATGAAAAACTGTTTTTT. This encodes CASSLNGQINEKLFF.

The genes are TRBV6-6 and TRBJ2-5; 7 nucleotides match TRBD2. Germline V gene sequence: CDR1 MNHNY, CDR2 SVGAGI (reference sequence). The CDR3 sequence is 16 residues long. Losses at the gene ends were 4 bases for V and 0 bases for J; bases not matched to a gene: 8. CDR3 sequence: CASSSIALADQETQYF. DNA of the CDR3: TGTGCCAGCAGTTCCATTGCCCTAGCGGACCAAGAGACCCAGTACTTC.

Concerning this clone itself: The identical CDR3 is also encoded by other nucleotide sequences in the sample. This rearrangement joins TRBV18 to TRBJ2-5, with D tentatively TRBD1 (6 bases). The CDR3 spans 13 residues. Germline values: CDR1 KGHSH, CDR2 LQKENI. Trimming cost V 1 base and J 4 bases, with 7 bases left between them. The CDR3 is CASSPRGLETQYF. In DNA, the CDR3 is TGTGCCAGCTCACCACGGGGGCTAGAGACCCAGTACTTC.

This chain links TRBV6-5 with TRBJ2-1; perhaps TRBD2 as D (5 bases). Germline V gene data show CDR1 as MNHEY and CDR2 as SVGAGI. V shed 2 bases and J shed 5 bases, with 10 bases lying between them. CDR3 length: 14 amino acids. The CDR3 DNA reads TGTGCCAGCAGTTACGGACTCGTGAACAATGAGCAGTTCTTC. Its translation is CASSYGLVNNEQFF.

The CDR3 DNA reads TGTGCCAGCAGCAGACAGGAGCGGGCCAGCACAGATACGCAGTATTTT. Translated, it gives CASSRQERASTDTQYF. This rearrangement joins TRBV7-9 to TRBJ2-3; D assignment may be TRBD1 or TRBD2 (6 bases each). This CDR3 contains 16 residues. Between the trimmed V and J ends, which lost 5 bases and 0 bases, there was a span of 15 bases. From germline, CDR1 is SEHNR and CDR2 FQNEAQ (reference sequence).

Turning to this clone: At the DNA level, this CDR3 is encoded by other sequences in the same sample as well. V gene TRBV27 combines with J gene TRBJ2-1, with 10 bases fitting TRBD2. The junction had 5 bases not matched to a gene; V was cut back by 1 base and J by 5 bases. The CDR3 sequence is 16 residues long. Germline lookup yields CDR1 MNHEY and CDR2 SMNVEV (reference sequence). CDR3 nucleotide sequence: TGTGCCAGCAGTTTATTAGGGCTAGCGGGGGACAATGAGCAGTTCTTC. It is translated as CASSLLGLAGDNEQFF.

CDR3 region: CASSPLAGRVNEQFF. DNA for the CDR3: TGTGCCAGCAGCCCCCTAGCGGGACGGGTCAATGAGCAGTTCTTC. V usage is TRBV5-4 and J usage is TRBJ2-1; 9 nucleotides agree with TRBD2. The CDR3 is 15 amino acids. Germline V gives CDR1 SGHNT, CDR2 YYREEE (reference sequence). V shed 4 bases, J shed 6 bases, and the junction held 8 bases outside the gene matches.

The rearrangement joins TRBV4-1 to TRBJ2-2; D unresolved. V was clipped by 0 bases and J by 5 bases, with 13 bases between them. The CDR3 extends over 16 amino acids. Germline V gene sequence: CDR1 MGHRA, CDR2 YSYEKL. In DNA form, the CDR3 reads TGCGCCAGCAGCCAAGATATTTCGAGAAGAACCGGGGAGCTGTTTTTT. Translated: CASSQDISRRTGELFF.